This T cell receptor beta chain was recorded in a study of shared clonotypes between healthy human individuals. This clone was observed at least ten times. Its antigen is not identified. Between the trimmed V and J ends, which lost 0 bases and 7 bases, there was a span of 13 bases. The V gene's germline CDR1 is KGHSH and CDR2 LQKENI. This CDR3 spans 14 amino acids. Study conclusions and caveats: Larger richness was generally estimated for naive than memory subsets. An effect of sequencing depth on clonotype sharing among donors was expected. When compared with the clonotypes that were shared by all four sorted-subset donors, the non-shared clonotypes turned out to have lower generation probabilities.

Using roughly 180 ng DNA, 32,000 or so T cell genomes, the sorted-subset replicate PCRs were run. Assay: immunoSEQ multiplex PCR; the TCRdb copy retains only in-frame clones and omits some. This table holds 170,000 or so clones, around 63% found once. Sequencing was carried out using memory CD4+ T cells sorted from blood. Regarding subset: CD45RA-negative fraction. This rearrangement joins TRBV18 to TRBJ2-7, with D unresolved. This receptor was identified in a man younger than 40 in good health. The CDR3 nucleotides read TGTGCCAGCTCACCACCGGGTTTTAATTATGAGCAGTACTTC. Amino acid sequence: CASSPPGFNYEQYF.